A single sample gave rise to the 21 T cell receptor beta chains below, sequenced in a study of cytomegalovirus exposure and HLA in healthy donors. Amplification used 60 Vbeta primers and 13 Jbeta primers. Produced via immunoSEQ multiplex PCR; TCRdb's table is partial and in-frame only. The table shows about 120,000 clones, with roughly 80% occurring only once. Input material: PBMCs. These receptors were taken from a woman in her thirties or forties in good health and CMV-seropositive.

The chain combines TRBV7-9 with TRBJ1-6, with no clear D. The V gene's germline CDR1 is SEHNR and CDR2 FQNEAQ (reference sequence). Trimming cost V 6 bases and J 10 bases, with 16 bases left between them. The CDR3 is made up of 14 amino acids. DNA for the CDR3: TGTGCCAGCAGTCCCCCCGTCTCGGGATCACCCCTCCACTTT. Protein: CASSPPVSGSPLHF.

V is TRBV7-2 and J is TRBJ2-3; 8 nucleotides align to TRBD2. Germline assignment: CDR1 SGHTA and CDR2 FQGNSA. The V gene end was trimmed by 1 base and the J gene end by 4 bases; junction bases not matched to a gene: 4. This CDR3 region has 15 residues. The CDR3 DNA follows: TGTGCCAGCAGCTTAGAACGGGAGGGCCCAGATACGCAGTATTTT. Encoded protein: CASSLEREGPDTQYF.

J is TRBJ1-4 and V is TRBV5-4; TRBD1 agrees at 9 bases. CDR1 is SGHNT and CDR2 is YYREEE in the germline V gene (reference sequence). V gave up 4 bases and J gave up 8 bases; unmatched junction bases: 6. This CDR3 has 14 amino acids. The CDR3 protein is CASSGGQGREKLFF. CDR3 sequence (DNA): TGTGCCAGCAGCGGGGGACAGGGAAGGGAAAAACTGTTTTTT.

This clone has just a few counts. This chain connects TRBV7-9 to TRBJ2-1, with 10 bases that match TRBD2. Germline V CDR1 and CDR2: SEHNR, FQNEAQ (reference sequence). Trimming took 4 bases from V and 4 from J; bases not matched to a gene: 4. This CDR3 region has 15 residues. The CDR3 DNA sequence: TGTGCCAGCAGCTCACTAGCGGGATATTACAATGAGCAGTTCTTC. Translating gives CASSSLAGYYNEQFF.

The chain joins TRBV5-6 to TRBJ1-4, with a possible D match to TRBD1 (5 bases). The CDR3 is made up of 15 amino acids. Germline V gene sequence: CDR1 SGHDT, CDR2 YYEEEE. The V end lost 5 bases, the J end lost 4 bases, and 15 bases lay between the germline ends. CDR3 bases: TGTGCCAGCAGTCGGCAGGGTAGATATAATGAAAAACTGTTTTTT. Translating gives CASSRQGRYNEKLFF.

This rearrangement joins TRBV14 to TRBJ2-3, with 13 bases matching TRBD2. The CDR3 runs 16 residues. In germline, CDR1 is SGHDN, CDR2 FVKESK. V lost 1 base and J lost 5; bases outside the gene matches: 3. This CDR3 reads CASSQGTSGRGDTQYF. CDR3 nucleotide sequence: TGTGCCAGCAGCCAAGGGACTAGCGGGAGAGGAGATACGCAGTATTTT.

The V gene is TRBV27, the J gene TRBJ1-1; a possible D gene is TRBD1 (5 bases). The germline V gene has CDR1 MNHEY and CDR2 SMNVEV (reference sequence). CDR3 length equals 13 residues. The V end was cut by 2 bases, the J end by 3 bases, with 7 bases between. The CDR3, as DNA: TGTGCCAGCAGTTTACGGGGGGACACTGAAGCTTTCTTT. It translates to CASSLRGDTEAFF.

The chain employs TRBV27 and TRBJ2-5; 10 bases agree with TRBD1. J lost 6 bases, V lost 6 bases, and 4 bases had no gene match. Germline V gene sequence: CDR1 MNHEY, CDR2 SMNVEV (reference sequence). CDR3 length: 13 amino acids. The CDR3 reads CASRRQGAQTQYF. For the CDR3, the DNA is TGTGCCAGCAGGCGACAGGGGGCACAGACCCAGTACTTC.

CDR3 amino acids: CASSVEKTGFRGEKLFF. The CDR3, as DNA: TGTGCCAGCAGTGTAGAGAAGACCGGGTTCCGGGGGGAAAAACTGTTTTTT. The chain is built from TRBV2 and TRBJ1-4, with TRBD1 as a possible D gene (5 bases). Trimming took 4 bases from V and 8 from J, leaving 23 bases between them. The germline V gene has CDR1 SNHLY and CDR2 FYNNEI. CDR3 length equals 17 residues.

This sequence joins TRBV5-1 and TRBJ2-7; no reliable D call. Germline V CDR1 and CDR2: SGHRS, YFSETQ. This CDR3 contains 15 residues. The V gene lost 0 bases and the J gene lost 3 bases, with 13 bases spanning the gap. This CDR3 is CASSLGSSAGYEQYF. The DNA of the CDR3 is TGCGCCAGCAGCTTGGGGTCTTCGGCAGGCTACGAGCAGTACTTC. Using reference TRBV5-1 and TRBJ2-7 for the parts outside the CDR3, the full variable domain is KAGVTQTPRYLIKTRGQQVTLSCSPISGHRSVSWYQQTPGQGLQFLFEYFSETQRNKGNFPGRFSGRQFSNSRSEMNVSTLELGDSALYLCASSLGSSAGYEQYFGPGTRLTVT.

CDR3 nucleotide sequence: TGTGCCAGCAGCCAAGGACGGGGGAACACTGAAGCTTTCTTT. This codes for CASSQGRGNTEAFF. This chain links TRBV11-3 with TRBJ1-1, with no clear D. With 5 bases removed from V and 1 base from J, the gap between germline ends came to 11 bases. This CDR3 spans 14 amino acids. CDR1 is SGHNT, CDR2 YENEEA, per germline.

The chain combines TRBV7-9 with TRBJ2-7, with a weak D call TRBD1 (5 bases). Looked up from germline, CDR1 is SEHNR and CDR2 is FQNEAQ (reference sequence). This CDR3 is 14 amino acids long. The V end lost 2 bases, the J end lost 6 bases, and 14 bases lay between the germline ends. The CDR3 protein is CASSLRDSSREQYF. For the CDR3, the DNA is TGTGCCAGCAGCTTACGCGACAGTTCGCGCGAGCAGTACTTC.

This clone was seen more than once but under ten times. CDR3 sequence: CASNGGRTDTQYF. DNA of the CDR3: TGTGCCAGCAACGGCGGTCGCACAGATACGCAGTATTTT. This chain uses TRBV6-6 with TRBJ2-3; the D is unclear. The CDR3 spans 13 residues. Germline CDR1 reads MNHNY; CDR2 reads SVGAGI (reference sequence). V was clipped by 7 bases and J by 1 base, with 9 bases between them.

The V gene is TRBV29-1, the J gene TRBJ1-1; TRBD1 matches at 7 bases. Trimming cost V 8 bases and J 4 bases; bases outside gene matches: 7. This CDR3 contains 12 residues. Germline assignment: CDR1 SQVTM and CDR2 ANQGSEA. The CDR3, as DNA: TGCAGCTTGACAGGGTTAGGCACTGAAGCTTTCTTT. It encodes CSLTGLGTEAFF.

In this sample, this clone turned up a few times. The chain carries TRBV5-1 and TRBJ1-1; 10 positions agree with TRBD1. The CDR3 loop spans 15 amino acids. CDR1 and CDR2 (germline): SGHRS, YFSETQ. V lost 4 bases to trimming and J lost 6 bases; unmatched junction nucleotides: 9. In nucleotides, the CDR3 is TGCGCCAGCAGCCCTTCCGGGACAGGGGAACCTGAAGCTTTCTTT. Its translation is CASSPSGTGEPEAFF.

The rearrangement links TRBV30 to TRBJ2-1; no clear D gene. Trimming cost V 4 bases and J 4 bases, with 5 bases left between them. The CDR3 is 11 amino acids. Looked up from germline, CDR1 is GTSNPN and CDR2 is SVGIG (reference sequence). The CDR3 region has the DNA TGTGCCTGGACTAGGTACAATGAGCAGTTCTTC. This encodes CAWTRYNEQFF.

CDR3 nucleotides: TGTGCCGGGAGGACAGGGGAAATTATCAAGTACGAGCAGTACTTC. This gives the protein CAGRTGEIIKYEQYF. This chain connects TRBV6-9 to TRBJ2-7; 9 bases match TRBD1. Germline trimming cut 11 bases from V and 4 bases from J; bases unmatched to any gene: 15. The CDR3 loop spans 15 amino acids. Germline loops: CDR1 MNHGY, CDR2 SVAAGI.

Only a few counts were recorded for this clone. Different DNA sequences within this sample yield the same CDR3. This chain connects TRBV4-1 to TRBJ2-7; perhaps TRBD2 as D (5 bases). The CDR3 totals 15 residues. Trimming cost V 2 bases and J 0 bases, with 11 bases left between them. Germline values: CDR1 MGHRA, CDR2 YSYEKL. In DNA, the CDR3 is TGCGCCAGCAGCCAAACTAGTTCTAGCTCCTACGAGCAGTACTTC. Protein product: CASSQTSSSSYEQYF.

This sequence joins TRBV5-4 and TRBJ1-2; TRBD1 aligns across 7 bases. The germline V gene has CDR1 SGHNT and CDR2 YYREEE (reference sequence). The CDR3 has 13 amino acids. Unmatched junction bases numbered 7, after V lost 4 bases and J lost 7 bases. As DNA, the CDR3 is TGTGCCAGCAGCGGAGACAGACAGGGTGGCTACACCTTC. Residues: CASSGDRQGGYTF.

CDR3 protein: CASSDSAAGANVLTF. The CDR3 nucleotides are TGTGCCAGCAGTGACTCGGCTGCTGGGGCCAACGTCCTGACTTTC. The chain links TRBV6-4 to TRBJ2-6, with unresolved D. Germline CDR1 is MRHNA and CDR2 is SNTAGT. V gave up 0 bases and J gave up 2 bases, with 5 bases separating them. The CDR3 has 15 residues.

The V and J genes are TRBV27 and TRBJ1-2, with 7 bases fitting TRBD1. Germline loops: CDR1 MNHEY, CDR2 SMNVEV (reference sequence). The junction had 15 bases not matched to a gene; V was cut back by 5 bases and J by 6 bases. This CDR3 contains 16 residues. This CDR3 reads CASSPRTGPTPDGYTF. The CDR3 DNA reads as TGTGCCAGCAGTCCCCGGACAGGACCGACCCCCGATGGCTACACCTTC.